The 17 T cell receptor beta chains in this list originate from one sample, sequenced in a study of CD8+ T cells in alopecia areata. Sample treatment: oral pan-JAK inhibitor, 5-10 mg twice daily. Extracted RNA was reverse transcribed, and the resulting cDNA served as sequencing template. TCRdb keeps only in-frame clones here, not all; method: immunoSEQ multiplex PCR. The top ten clones hold less than 4% of a sample with 190,000 or so clones, 55% to 70% of them seen once. Sequenced here: CD4+ T cells sorted from blood, sampled at week 4, from a patient treated with tofacitinib. These receptors came from a human donor with alopecia areata.

This chain links TRBV2 with TRBJ2-4; D might be TRBD1 or TRBD2, each matching 5 bases. Trimming cost V 6 bases and J 8 bases, with 8 bases left between them. The CDR3 has 11 residues. The germline V gene encodes CDR1 SNHLY and CDR2 FYNNEI. This chain's CDR3 is CASREGYIQYF. The DNA for the CDR3 is TGTGCCAGCAGAGAGGGGTACATTCAGTACTTC.

The sample holds one count of this clone. J is TRBJ2-6 and V is TRBV25-1; D gene uncertain. Germline V gene lookup returns CDR1 MGHDK and CDR2 SYGVNS. Trimming pared 3 bases from V and 0 bases from J, leaving 15 bases between. The CDR3 has 18 amino acids. Here the CDR3 reads CASSETVRAASGANVLTF. The CDR3 nucleotides read TGTGCCAGCAGTGAGACTGTACGGGCCGCCTCTGGGGCCAACGTCCTGACTTTC.

This chain connects TRBV29-1 to TRBJ1-4; D unresolved. Per germline, CDR1 SQVTM and CDR2 ANQGSEA. CDR3 length: 13 residues. Deletions cut 4 bases from V and 7 bases from J, with 13 bases between. CDR3 sequence (DNA): TGCAGCGTTGTGACCGACTCTGGTGAAAAACTGTTTTTT. Protein: CSVVTDSGEKLFF.

This clone occurred a few times. V is TRBV14 and J is TRBJ2-7; D is possibly TRBD1 (6 bases). Germline V gene data show CDR1 as SGHDN and CDR2 as FVKESK. This CDR3 has 15 residues. Trimming removed 1 base at V and 2 bases at J, with 12 bases between. The CDR3 nucleotides are TGTGCCAGCAGCCAAGCAACAGGGTTCGCCTACGAGCAGTACTTC. It yields the protein CASSQATGFAYEQYF.

For the CDR3, the DNA is TGCAGCGTCTCCGGGACGGGGATCTACGAGCAGTACTTC. Translated, it gives CSVSGTGIYEQYF. The J gene is TRBJ2-7, the V gene TRBV29-1; TRBD1 or TRBD2 may be the D gene (5 bases each). CDR1 is SQVTM and CDR2 is ANQGSEA in the germline V gene. The CDR3 has 13 residues. Between the trimmed V and J ends, which lost 6 bases and 3 bases, there was a span of 15 bases.

There are a few counts of this clone. The chain uses TRBV4-3 and TRBJ2-7, with D maybe TRBD2 (5 bases). Deletions cut 1 base from V and 4 bases from J, with 14 bases between. CDR1 and CDR2 from the germline V gene are LGHNA and YSLEER. The length of the CDR3 is 15 residues. DNA of the CDR3: TGCGCCAGCAGCCAAGTTAGACTACCGACATACGAGCAGTACTTC. Amino acid sequence: CASSQVRLPTYEQYF.

The chain has TRBV30 and TRBJ1-5; tentatively, D is TRBD1 (5 bases). Germline-derived CDR1 and CDR2 are GTSNPN and SVGIG (reference sequence). The CDR3 runs to 14 residues. V lost 4 bases and J lost 0, with 10 bases in between. In nucleotides, the CDR3 is TGTGCCTGGACCCAGGGCCATAGCAATCAGCCCCAGCATTTT. Translated, it gives CAWTQGHSNQPQHF. Full variable domain (missing parts from reference TRBV30 and TRBJ1-5): SQTIHQWPATLVQPVGSPLSLECTVEGTSNPNLYWYRQAAGRGLQLLFYSVGIGQISSEVPQNLSASRPQDRQFILSSKKLLLSDSGFYLCAWTQGHSNQPQHFGDGTRLSIL.

CDR3 nucleotide sequence: TGTGCCAGCAGCTTAGGGGGCGGACTAGAGGAGACCCAGTACTTC. Translation gives CASSLGGGLEETQYF. The chain employs TRBV7-9 and TRBJ2-5, with 7 bases matching TRBD2. J gave up 5 bases and V 1 base, and 7 bases lay outside the gene matches. Germline CDR1 is SEHNR and CDR2 is FQNEAQ (reference sequence). CDR3 length: 15 amino acids.

This chain connects TRBV11-2 to TRBJ2-7; D gene unclear. Germline loops: CDR1 SGHAT, CDR2 FQNNGV. The CDR3 runs to 12 residues. Trimming removed 0 bases at V and 4 bases at J, with 4 bases between. The CDR3 loop is CASSLDGYEQYF. DNA of the CDR3: TGTGCCAGCAGCTTAGACGGTTACGAGCAGTACTTC. The whole variable domain, filled in from reference TRBV11-2 and TRBJ2-7, reads EAGVAQSPRYKIIEKRQSVAFWCNPISGHATLYWYQQILGQGPKLLIQFQNNGVVDDSQLPKDRFSAERLKGVDSTLKIQPAKLEDSAVYLCASSLDGYEQYFGPGTRLTVT.

This clone turned up a few times. V is TRBV18 and J is TRBJ1-1, with a weak D call TRBD1 (6 bases). CDR3 length: 12 amino acids. Germline CDR1 and CDR2: KGHSH and LQKENI. Between the trimmed V and J ends, which lost 8 bases and 3 bases, there was a span of 10 bases. This CDR3 is CASTDSYTEAFF. As DNA, the CDR3 is TGTGCCAGCACGGACAGCTACACTGAAGCTTTCTTT.

V gene TRBV5-1 combines with J gene TRBJ2-6; D is unresolved. Germline V gene sequence: CDR1 SGHRS, CDR2 YFSETQ. V lost 10 bases and J 2 bases, leaving 10 bases between the germline ends. The CDR3 sequence is 13 residues long. CDR3 sequence reads: CASRATGANVLTF. DNA of the CDR3: TGCGCCTCCCGGGCAACTGGGGCCAACGTCCTGACTTTC. The whole variable domain, filled in from reference TRBV5-1 and TRBJ2-6, reads KAGVTQTPRYLIKTRGQQVTLSCSPISGHRSVSWYQQTPGQGLQFLFEYFSETQRNKGNFPGRFSGRQFSNSRSEMNVSTLELGDSALYLCASRATGANVLTFGAGSRLTVL.

This clone was seen a handful of times. This CDR3 is also generated by other DNA sequences in the sample. The chain uses TRBV28 and TRBJ2-5, with D unclear. Trimming pared 4 bases from V and 5 bases from J, leaving 5 bases between. The CDR3 is made up of 11 amino acids. Germline V gene sequence: CDR1 MDHEN, CDR2 SYDVKM. CDR3 nucleotide sequence: TGTGCCAGCAGTTCGCGGGAGACCCAGTACTTC. Its protein product is CASSSRETQYF.

The chain recombines TRBV4-1 with TRBJ2-7; 9 bases agree with TRBD1. This CDR3 contains 15 residues. Germline trimming cut 5 bases from V and 5 bases from J; bases unmatched to any gene: 10. Germline V gene lookup returns CDR1 MGHRA and CDR2 YSYEKL. CDR3 bases: TGCGCCAGCAGCGCCCCCGACAGGGGGATTAACGAGCAGTACTTC. It codes for CASSAPDRGINEQYF.

The rearrangement joins TRBV29-1 to TRBJ1-2; possibly TRBD1 for D (5 bases). This CDR3 has 15 residues. The V gene's germline CDR1 is SQVTM and CDR2 ANQGSEA. V gave up 0 bases and J gave up 4 bases, with 15 bases separating them. CDR3 nucleotides: TGCAGCGTTGAAGAGAACGATAGAGGGACCTATGGCTACACCTTC. Protein sequence: CSVEENDRGTYGYTF.

This clone was seen a few times. The chain carries TRBV7-2 and TRBJ1-2; 8 bases align to TRBD1. CDR3 length equals 15 residues. Per the germline V gene, CDR1 is SGHTA and CDR2 is FQGNSA. With V trimmed by 2 bases and J by 4 bases, 6 bases remained unmatched. The CDR3 bases are TGTGCCAGCAGCTTACGGCGGACAGGGACCTATGGCTACACCTTC. Protein sequence: CASSLRRTGTYGYTF.

This clone was recorded a few times. This rearrangement joins TRBV29-1 to TRBJ1-2; D perhaps matches TRBD1 (5 bases). The CDR3 is 12 residues long. V was clipped by 7 bases and J by 6 bases, with 15 bases between them. The germline V gene encodes CDR1 SQVTM and CDR2 ANQGSEA. CDR3 sequence: CSANGTPDGYTF. CDR3 sequence (DNA): TGCAGCGCTAATGGGACTCCAGATGGCTACACCTTC.

The CDR3 DNA sequence: TGCGCCAGCAGCCTGGTAGGGTTAGACTATGGCTACACCTTC. It is translated as CASSLVGLDYGYTF. This chain uses TRBV4-3 with TRBJ1-2; D ambiguous. The V and J ends lost 4 bases and 3 bases respectively, with 12 bases between them. The germline V gene has CDR1 LGHNA and CDR2 YSLEER. This CDR3 region has 14 residues.